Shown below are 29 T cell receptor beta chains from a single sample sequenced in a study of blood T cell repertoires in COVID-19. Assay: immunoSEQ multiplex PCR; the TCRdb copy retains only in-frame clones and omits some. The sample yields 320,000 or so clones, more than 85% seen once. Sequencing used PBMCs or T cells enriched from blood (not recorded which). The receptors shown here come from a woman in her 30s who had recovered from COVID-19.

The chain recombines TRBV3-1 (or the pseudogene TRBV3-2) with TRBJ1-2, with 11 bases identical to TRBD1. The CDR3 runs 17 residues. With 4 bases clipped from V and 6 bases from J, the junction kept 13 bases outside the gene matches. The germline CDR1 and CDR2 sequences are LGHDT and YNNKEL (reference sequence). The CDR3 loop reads CASSLGQGAHIYHGYTF. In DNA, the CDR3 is TGTGCCAGCAGCCTCGGACAGGGGGCACATATATATCATGGCTACACCTTC.

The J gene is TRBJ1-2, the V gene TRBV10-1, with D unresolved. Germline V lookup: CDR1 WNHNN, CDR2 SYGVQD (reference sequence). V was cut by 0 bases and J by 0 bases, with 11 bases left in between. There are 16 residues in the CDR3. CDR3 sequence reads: CASSESVRTSNYGYTF. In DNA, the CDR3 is TGCGCCAGCAGTGAGTCGGTCAGAACCTCTAACTATGGCTACACCTTC.

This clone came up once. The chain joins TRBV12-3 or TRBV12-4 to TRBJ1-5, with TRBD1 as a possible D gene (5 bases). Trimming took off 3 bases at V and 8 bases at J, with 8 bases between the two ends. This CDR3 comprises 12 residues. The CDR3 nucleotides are TGTGCCAGCAGTTTCTCAGGGAAGCCCCAGCATTTT. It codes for CASSFSGKPQHF.

The CDR3 here is CASSQHSTVTGELFF. CDR3 DNA sequence: TGTGCCAGCAGCCAACACAGTACTGTCACCGGGGAGCTGTTTTTT. The rearrangement uses TRBV14 and TRBJ2-2; D gene ambiguous. Germline V gene sequence: CDR1 SGHDN, CDR2 FVKESK. This CDR3 is built from 15 residues. Trimming cost V 2 bases and J 4 bases, with 11 bases left between them.

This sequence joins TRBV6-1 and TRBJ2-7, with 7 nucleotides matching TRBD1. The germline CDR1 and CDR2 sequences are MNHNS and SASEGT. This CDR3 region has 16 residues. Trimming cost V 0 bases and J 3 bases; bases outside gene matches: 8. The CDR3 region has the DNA TGTGCCAGCAGTGAAGCCAGTCAGGACAGGCGCTACGAGCAGTACTTC. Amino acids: CASSEASQDRRYEQYF.

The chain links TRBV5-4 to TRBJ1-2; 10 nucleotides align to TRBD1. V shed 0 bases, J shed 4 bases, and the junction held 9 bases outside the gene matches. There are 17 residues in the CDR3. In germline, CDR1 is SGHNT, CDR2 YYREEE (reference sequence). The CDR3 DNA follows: TGTGCCAGCAGCTTGGCCTCAATTGGGACAGGGGCCTATGGCTACACCTTC. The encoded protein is CASSLASIGTGAYGYTF.

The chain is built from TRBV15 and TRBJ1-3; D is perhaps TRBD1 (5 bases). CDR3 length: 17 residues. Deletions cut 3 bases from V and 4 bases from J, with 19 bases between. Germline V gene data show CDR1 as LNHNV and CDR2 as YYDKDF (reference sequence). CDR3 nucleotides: TGTGCCACCAGCAGGGATCTCAACCGGGCAGGGGGAAACACCATATATTTT. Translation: CATSRDLNRAGGNTIYF. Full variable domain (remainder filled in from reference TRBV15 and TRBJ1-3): DAMVIQNPRYQVTQFGKPVTLSCSQTLNHNVMYWYQQKSSQAPKLLFHYYDKDFNNEADTPDNFQSRRPNTSFCFLDIRSPGLGDTAMYLCATSRDLNRAGGNTIYFGEGSWLTVV.

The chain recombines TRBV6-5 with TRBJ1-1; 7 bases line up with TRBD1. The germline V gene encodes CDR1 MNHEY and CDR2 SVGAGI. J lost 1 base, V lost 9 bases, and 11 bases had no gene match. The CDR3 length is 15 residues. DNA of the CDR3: TGTGCCAGTACCACACTACAGGGGAGGAACACTGAAGCTTTCTTT. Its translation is CASTTLQGRNTEAFF.

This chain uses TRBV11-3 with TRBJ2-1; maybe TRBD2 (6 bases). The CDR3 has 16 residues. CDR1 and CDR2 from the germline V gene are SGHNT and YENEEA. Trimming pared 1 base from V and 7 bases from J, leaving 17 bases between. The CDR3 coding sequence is TGTGCCAGCAGCTTAGGACCGTGGGACTCGCGGAATGAGCAGTTCTTC. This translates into CASSLGPWDSRNEQFF.

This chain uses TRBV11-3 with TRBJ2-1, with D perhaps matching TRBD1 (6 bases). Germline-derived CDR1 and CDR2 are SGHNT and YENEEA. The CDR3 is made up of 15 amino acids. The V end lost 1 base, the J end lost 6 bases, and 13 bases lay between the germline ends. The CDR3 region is CASSLGGQVGNEQFF. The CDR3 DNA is TGTGCCAGCAGCTTAGGGGGGCAGGTCGGCAATGAGCAGTTCTTC.

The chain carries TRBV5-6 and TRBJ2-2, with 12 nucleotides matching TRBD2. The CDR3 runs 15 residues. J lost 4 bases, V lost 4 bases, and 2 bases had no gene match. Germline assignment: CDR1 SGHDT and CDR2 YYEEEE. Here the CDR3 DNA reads TGTGCCAGCAGCCAGGGACTAGCGGGCACCGGGGAGCTGTTTTTT. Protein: CASSQGLAGTGELFF.

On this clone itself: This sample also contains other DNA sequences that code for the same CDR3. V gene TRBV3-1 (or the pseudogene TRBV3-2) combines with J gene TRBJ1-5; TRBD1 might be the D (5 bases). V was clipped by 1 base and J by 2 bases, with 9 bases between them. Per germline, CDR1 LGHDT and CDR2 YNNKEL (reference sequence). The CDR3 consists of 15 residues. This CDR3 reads CASSQGAGGNQPQHF. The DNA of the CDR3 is TGTGCCAGCAGCCAAGGTGCGGGGGGCAATCAGCCCCAGCATTTT.

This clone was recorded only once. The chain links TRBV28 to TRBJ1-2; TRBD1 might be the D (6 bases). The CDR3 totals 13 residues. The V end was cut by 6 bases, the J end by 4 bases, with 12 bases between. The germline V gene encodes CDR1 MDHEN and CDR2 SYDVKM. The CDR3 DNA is TGTGCCAGCAGCTCTTTACAGGGCTATGGCTACACCTTC. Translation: CASSSLQGYGYTF.

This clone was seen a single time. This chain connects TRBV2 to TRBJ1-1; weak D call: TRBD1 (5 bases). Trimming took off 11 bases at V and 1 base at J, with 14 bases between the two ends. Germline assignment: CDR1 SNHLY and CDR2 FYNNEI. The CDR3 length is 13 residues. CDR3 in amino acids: CAGGRGPNTEAFF. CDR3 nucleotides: TGTGCCGGGGGGAGGGGCCCGAACACTGAAGCTTTCTTT.

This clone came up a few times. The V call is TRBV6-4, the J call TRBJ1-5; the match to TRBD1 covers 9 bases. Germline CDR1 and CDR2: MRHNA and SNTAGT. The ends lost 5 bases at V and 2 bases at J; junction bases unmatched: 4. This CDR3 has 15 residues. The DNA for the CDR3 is TGTGCCAGCAGTCGACAGGGGGGGGGCAATCAGCCCCAGCATTTT. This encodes CASSRQGGGNQPQHF.

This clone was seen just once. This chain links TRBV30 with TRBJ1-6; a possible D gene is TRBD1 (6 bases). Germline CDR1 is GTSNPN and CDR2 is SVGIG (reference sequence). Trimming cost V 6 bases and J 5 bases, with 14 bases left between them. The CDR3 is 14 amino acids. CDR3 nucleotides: TGTGCCTGCCTACAGGGAACCCATAATTCACCCCTCCACTTT. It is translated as CACLQGTHNSPLHF.

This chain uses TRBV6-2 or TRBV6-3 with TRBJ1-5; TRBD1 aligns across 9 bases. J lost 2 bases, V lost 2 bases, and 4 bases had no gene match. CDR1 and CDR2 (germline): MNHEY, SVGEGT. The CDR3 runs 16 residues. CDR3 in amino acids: CASSYRQGVGNQPQHF. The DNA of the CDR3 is TGTGCCAGCAGTTACCGACAGGGGGTTGGCAATCAGCCCCAGCATTTT.

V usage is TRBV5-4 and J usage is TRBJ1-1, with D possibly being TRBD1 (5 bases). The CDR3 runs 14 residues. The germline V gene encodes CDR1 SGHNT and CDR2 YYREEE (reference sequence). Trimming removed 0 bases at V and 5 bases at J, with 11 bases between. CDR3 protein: CASSLEGARTEAFF. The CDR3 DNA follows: TGTGCCAGCAGCTTGGAAGGGGCGAGGACTGAAGCTTTCTTT. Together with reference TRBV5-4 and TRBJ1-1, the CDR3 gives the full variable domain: ETGVTQSPTHLIKTRGQQVTLRCSSQSGHNTVSWYQQALGQGPQFIFQYYREEENGRGNFPPRFSGLQFPNYSSELNVNALELDDSALYLCASSLEGARTEAFFGQGTRLTVV.

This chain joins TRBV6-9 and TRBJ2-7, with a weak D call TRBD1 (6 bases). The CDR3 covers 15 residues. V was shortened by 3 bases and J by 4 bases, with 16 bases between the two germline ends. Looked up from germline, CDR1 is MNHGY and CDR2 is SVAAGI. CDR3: CASSYTGRGTYEQYF. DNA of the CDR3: TGTGCCAGCAGTTACACAGGCAGGGGAACATACGAGCAGTACTTC.

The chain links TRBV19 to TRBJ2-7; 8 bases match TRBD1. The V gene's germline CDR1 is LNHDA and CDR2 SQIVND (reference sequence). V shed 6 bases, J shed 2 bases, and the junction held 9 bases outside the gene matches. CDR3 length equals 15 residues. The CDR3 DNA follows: TGTGCCAGTAGAACATACAGGGGGGATGCCTACGAGCAGTACTTC. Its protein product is CASRTYRGDAYEQYF. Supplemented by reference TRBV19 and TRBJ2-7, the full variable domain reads DGGITQSPKYLFRKEGQNVTLSCEQNLNHDAMYWYRQDPGQGLRLIYYSQIVNDFQKGDIAEGYSVSREKKESFPLTVTSAQKNPTAFYLCASRTYRGDAYEQYFGPGTRLTVT.

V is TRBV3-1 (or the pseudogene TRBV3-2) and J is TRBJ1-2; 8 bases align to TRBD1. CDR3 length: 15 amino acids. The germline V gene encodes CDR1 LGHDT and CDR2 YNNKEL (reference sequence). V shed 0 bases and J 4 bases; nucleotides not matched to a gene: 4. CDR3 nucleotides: TGTGCCAGCAGCCAAGATCCAGGGGGCGGCTATGGCTACACCTTC. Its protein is CASSQDPGGGYGYTF.

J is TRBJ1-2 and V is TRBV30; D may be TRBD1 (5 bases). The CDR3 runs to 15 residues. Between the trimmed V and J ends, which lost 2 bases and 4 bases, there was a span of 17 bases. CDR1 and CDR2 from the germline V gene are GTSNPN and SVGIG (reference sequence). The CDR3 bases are TGTGCCTGGAGTATGACAGTCCGAATACCCTATGGCTACACCTTC. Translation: CAWSMTVRIPYGYTF.

The DNA of the CDR3 is TGTGCCAGCAGCTTACGCCCTAGCGGGGGGTCCTACGAGCAGTACTTC. Translated: CASSLRPSGGSYEQYF. The chain links TRBV7-8 to TRBJ2-7, with 11 bases lining up with TRBD2. CDR3 length: 16 amino acids. Germline V CDR1 and CDR2: SGHVS, FQNEAQ. Germline trimming cut 2 bases from V and 1 base from J; bases unmatched to any gene: 4.

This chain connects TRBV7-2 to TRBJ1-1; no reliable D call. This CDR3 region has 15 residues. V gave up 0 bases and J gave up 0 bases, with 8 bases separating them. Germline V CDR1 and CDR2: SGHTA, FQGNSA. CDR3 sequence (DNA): TGTGCCAGCAGCTTAGCTCGGGGAATGAACACTGAAGCTTTCTTT. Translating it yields CASSLARGMNTEAFF. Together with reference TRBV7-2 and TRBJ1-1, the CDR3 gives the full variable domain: GAGVSQSPSNKVTEKGKDVELRCDPISGHTALYWYRQSLGQGLEFLIYFQGNSAPDKSGLPSDRFSAERTGGSVSTLTIQRTQQEDSAVYLCASSLARGMNTEAFFGQGTRLTVV.

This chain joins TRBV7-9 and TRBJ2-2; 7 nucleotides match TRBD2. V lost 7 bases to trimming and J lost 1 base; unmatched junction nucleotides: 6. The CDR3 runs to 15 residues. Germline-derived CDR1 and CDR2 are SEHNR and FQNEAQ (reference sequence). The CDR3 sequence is CASNYGGGNTGELFF. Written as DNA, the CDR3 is TGTGCCAGCAACTATGGCGGGGGGAACACCGGGGAGCTGTTTTTT.

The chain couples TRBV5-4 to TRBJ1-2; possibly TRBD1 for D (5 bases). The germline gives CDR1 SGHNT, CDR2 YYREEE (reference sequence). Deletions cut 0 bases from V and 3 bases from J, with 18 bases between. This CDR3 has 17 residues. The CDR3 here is CASSLENSGGQDYGYTF. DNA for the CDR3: TGTGCCAGCAGCTTGGAAAACTCCGGGGGTCAAGACTATGGCTACACCTTC.

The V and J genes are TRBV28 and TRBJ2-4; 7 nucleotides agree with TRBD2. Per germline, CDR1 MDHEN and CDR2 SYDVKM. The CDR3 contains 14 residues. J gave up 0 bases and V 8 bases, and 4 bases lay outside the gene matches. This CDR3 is CASSGGTAKNIQYF. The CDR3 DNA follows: TGTGCCAGCTCCGGGGGGACAGCCAAAAACATTCAGTACTTC.

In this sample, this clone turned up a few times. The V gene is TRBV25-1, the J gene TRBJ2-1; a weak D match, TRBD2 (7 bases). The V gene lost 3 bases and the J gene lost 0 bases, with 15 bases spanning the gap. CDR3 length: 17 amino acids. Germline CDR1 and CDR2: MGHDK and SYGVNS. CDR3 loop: CASSDVSAGASYNEQFF. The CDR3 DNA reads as TGTGCCAGCAGTGATGTGTCGGCGGGGGCCTCCTACAATGAGCAGTTCTTC. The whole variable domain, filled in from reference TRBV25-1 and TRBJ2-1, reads EADIYQTPRYLVIGTGKKITLECSQTMGHDKMYWYQQDPGMELHLIHYSYGVNSTEKGDLSSESTVSRIRTEHFPLTLESARPSHTSQYLCASSDVSAGASYNEQFFGPGTRLTVL.

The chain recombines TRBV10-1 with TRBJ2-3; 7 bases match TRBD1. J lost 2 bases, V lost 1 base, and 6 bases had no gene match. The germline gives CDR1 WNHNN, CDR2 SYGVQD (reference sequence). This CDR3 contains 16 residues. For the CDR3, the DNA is TGCGCCAGCAGTGAGTTCCCGGGACAGAACACAGATACGCAGTATTTT. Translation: CASSEFPGQNTDTQYF.